The 30 T cell receptor beta chains below come from one sample, sequenced in a study of T cell changes during pregnancy in multiple sclerosis. The data were produced by immunoSEQ multiplex PCR, yet TCRdb's version contains in-frame clones alone and is incomplete. The sample carries 64,000 or so clones, about 96% recorded once. The sequences come from CD8+ T cells from peripheral blood mononuclear cells, collected after pregnancy. The receptors were sampled from a female donor with multiple sclerosis, enrolled in a pregnancy study.

The J gene is TRBJ1-1, the V gene TRBV5-5, with a tentative D call TRBD1 (6 bases). V shed 0 bases and J shed 0 bases, with 15 bases lying between them. Germline CDR1 reads SGHKS; CDR2 reads YYEKEE (reference sequence). CDR3 length equals 17 residues. For the CDR3, the DNA is TGTGCCAGCAGCTTGGGGGCGACAGGTCTCATGAACACTGAAGCTTTCTTT. This encodes CASSLGATGLMNTEAFF.

The rearrangement uses TRBV5-6 and TRBJ2-3, with 12 bases fitting TRBD2. Germline V CDR1 and CDR2: SGHDT, YYEEEE. The CDR3 extends over 16 amino acids. With V trimmed by 0 bases and J by 6 bases, 5 bases remained unmatched. CDR3 DNA sequence: TGTGCCAGCAGCTTGGGACTAGCGGGAGAAGATGATACGCAGTATTTT. Translation: CASSLGLAGEDDTQYF.

The chain carries TRBV13 and TRBJ1-1, with TRBD1 matching 8 bases. CDR3 size: 13 residues. The V gene's germline CDR1 is PRHDT and CDR2 FYEKMQ (reference sequence). The J segment lost 1 base and the V segment lost 5 bases, leaving 0 bases of the junction unmatched. The CDR3 nucleotides are TGTGCCAGCAGCGGACAGGGGAACACTGAAGCTTTCTTT. The encoded protein is CASSGQGNTEAFF. The variable domain in full, completed from reference TRBV13 and TRBJ1-1, reads AAGVIQSPRHLIKEKRETATLKCYPIPRHDTVYWYQQGPGQDPQFLISFYEKMQSDKGSIPDRFSAQQFSDYHSELNMSSLELGDSALYFCASSGQGNTEAFFGQGTRLTVV.

The J gene is TRBJ1-2, the V gene TRBV10-2; TRBD1 matches 7 bases. Germline CDR1 is WSHSY and CDR2 is SAAADI. J was trimmed by 7 bases and V by 1 base; bases with no gene match: 3. This CDR3 spans 13 amino acids. The CDR3 DNA follows: TGCGCCAGCAGTGAGTACGGGACAGTTGGCTACACCTTC. Protein sequence: CASSEYGTVGYTF.

The CDR3 DNA reads TGCGCCAGCAGCCAAGAACCCGGGACAGGGGGCGGGGGCGAGCAGTACTTC. The encoded protein is CASSQEPGTGGGGEQYF. The rearrangement joins TRBV4-1 to TRBJ2-7; 12 nucleotides align to TRBD1. Germline lookup yields CDR1 MGHRA and CDR2 YSYEKL. The V gene end was trimmed by 0 bases and the J gene end by 6 bases; junction bases not matched to a gene: 9. The CDR3 totals 17 residues.

The chain couples TRBV7-9 to TRBJ2-2, with a possible D match to TRBD2 (5 bases). Per germline, CDR1 SEHNR and CDR2 FQNEAQ (reference sequence). This CDR3 is built from 14 residues. V lost 6 bases, J lost 4 bases, and 12 bases lay in between. The DNA for the CDR3 is TGTGCCAGCAGACTAGACCTAACCACCGGGGAGCTGTTTTTT. This translates into CASRLDLTTGELFF.

The chain is built from TRBV29-1 and TRBJ1-2, with D unclear. The CDR3 sequence is 13 residues long. The germline CDR1 and CDR2 sequences are SQVTM and ANQGSEA. Trimming left V 2 bases short and J 8 bases short, with 15 bases between. Here the CDR3 reads CSVETRVPMGYTF. The DNA for the CDR3 is TGCAGCGTTGAAACTCGGGTGCCTATGGGCTACACCTTC.

The chain joins TRBV27 to TRBJ1-2, with 8 bases identical to TRBD1. CDR3 size: 15 residues. From germline, CDR1 is MNHEY and CDR2 SMNVEV (reference sequence). V gave up 2 bases and J gave up 3 bases; unmatched junction bases: 5. CDR3 sequence: CASSLSPDRDYGYTF. CDR3 nucleotides: TGTGCCAGCAGTTTAAGCCCGGACAGGGACTATGGCTACACCTTC.

The chain is built from TRBV27 and TRBJ2-7, with TRBD1 identical over 7 bases. V shed 2 bases and J 9 bases; nucleotides not matched to a gene: 10. The CDR3 has 14 amino acids. Germline-derived CDR1 and CDR2 are MNHEY and SMNVEV (reference sequence). In nucleotides, the CDR3 is TGTGCCAGCAGTTTAGGGACAGCTTCCTTGGGGCAGTACTTC. Residues: CASSLGTASLGQYF.

J is TRBJ2-7 and V is TRBV5-6; 8 nucleotides agree with TRBD2. The germline V gene encodes CDR1 SGHDT and CDR2 YYEEEE. V was pared by 1 base and J by 6 bases, with 6 bases of the junction left unmatched. The CDR3 extends over 14 amino acids. CDR3 sequence reads: CASSLLAGSLEQYF. CDR3 DNA: TGTGCCAGCAGCTTGTTAGCGGGAAGTCTCGAGCAGTACTTC.

The V call is TRBV15, the J call TRBJ2-7; 12 bases map to TRBD1. Germline V gives CDR1 LNHNV, CDR2 YYDKDF (reference sequence). The trim removed 1 base at V and 4 bases at J, leaving 5 bases unmatched. The CDR3 has 16 residues. The CDR3 protein is CATSRAGTGGDYEQYF. In DNA form, the CDR3 reads TGTGCCACCAGCAGAGCGGGGACAGGGGGCGATTACGAGCAGTACTTC.

The chain recombines TRBV6-5 with TRBJ2-2; D ambiguous. Germline assignment: CDR1 MNHEY and CDR2 SVGAGI. The CDR3 length is 14 residues. Trimming cost V 0 bases and J 3 bases, with 5 bases left between them. Here the CDR3 reads CASSYSPYTGELFF. The CDR3, as DNA: TGTGCCAGCAGTTACTCCCCGTACACCGGGGAGCTGTTTTTT.

The chain uses TRBV28 and TRBJ2-1; no reliable D call. V lost 3 bases and J lost 8, with 5 bases in between. The CDR3 extends over 11 amino acids. Germline CDR1 MDHEN, CDR2 SYDVKM. The DNA for the CDR3 is TGTGCCAGCAGTTTTATCCATGAGCAGTTCTTC. Residues: CASSFIHEQFF.

The chain has TRBV19 and TRBJ1-2; no clear D. The CDR3 is made up of 13 amino acids. The germline CDR1 and CDR2 sequences are LNHDA and SQIVND (reference sequence). V was clipped by 9 bases and J by 3 bases, with 14 bases between them. CDR3 sequence reads: CASHGEGDYGYTF. The CDR3 nucleotides are TGTGCCAGCCACGGGGAGGGAGACTATGGCTACACCTTC.

The rearrangement uses TRBV9 and TRBJ2-7, with TRBD2 identical over 8 bases. V was pared by 4 bases and J by 1 base, with 4 bases of the junction left unmatched. The length of the CDR3 is 14 residues. Germline assignment: CDR1 SGDLS and CDR2 YYNGEE. CDR3 coding DNA: TGTGCCAGCAGCCTCGGGGGGGGGTCCTACGAGCAGTACTTC. It translates to CASSLGGGSYEQYF.

The V gene is TRBV28, the J gene TRBJ1-2; 11 nucleotides match TRBD1. CDR1 and CDR2 (germline): MDHEN, SYDVKM. The CDR3 totals 14 residues. The junction had 6 bases not matched to a gene; V was cut back by 5 bases and J by 7 bases. CDR3 in amino acids: CASSNGQGASGYTF. The CDR3 bases are TGTGCCAGCAGTAACGGACAGGGGGCTAGTGGCTACACCTTC.

The rearrangement joins TRBV6-5 to TRBJ2-3; 8 bases are a match to TRBD1. The CDR3 extends over 15 amino acids. CDR1 is MNHEY, CDR2 SVGAGI, per germline. The junction had 8 bases not matched to a gene; V was cut back by 4 bases and J by 5 bases. The CDR3 sequence: CASSWGDRGIDTQYF. In nucleotides, the CDR3 is TGTGCCAGCAGTTGGGGAGACAGGGGAATAGATACGCAGTATTTT.

The V and J genes are TRBV11-2 and TRBJ1-3; D uncertain. Germline CDR1 is SGHAT and CDR2 is FQNNGV. V shed 1 base and J shed 2 bases, with 6 bases lying between them. CDR3 size: 14 residues. This chain's CDR3 is CASSLGSTGNTIYF. The CDR3 coding sequence is TGTGCCAGCAGCTTAGGTTCAACTGGAAACACCATATATTTT. Full variable domain (rest looked up from reference TRBV11-2 and TRBJ1-3): EAGVAQSPRYKIIEKRQSVAFWCNPISGHATLYWYQQILGQGPKLLIQFQNNGVVDDSQLPKDRFSAERLKGVDSTLKIQPAKLEDSAVYLCASSLGSTGNTIYFGEGSWLTVV.

V is TRBV13 and J is TRBJ1-2, with TRBD1 identical over 8 bases. The CDR3 totals 13 residues. Germline V lookup: CDR1 PRHDT, CDR2 FYEKMQ (reference sequence). V dropped 4 bases and J dropped 11; count of bases not matched to a gene: 9. The CDR3 DNA reads as TGTGCCAGCAGCTCGACTGGACAGGGTGAATACACCTTC. It specifies CASSSTGQGEYTF.

This chain connects TRBV9 to TRBJ1-1; D perhaps matches TRBD1 (6 bases). The germline V gene encodes CDR1 SGDLS and CDR2 YYNGEE. This CDR3 comprises 16 residues. The V end was cut by 0 bases, the J end by 0 bases, with 12 bases between. The CDR3, as DNA: TGTGCCAGCAGCGTAGCTCAAGGGGGTCTGAACACTGAAGCTTTCTTT. It encodes CASSVAQGGLNTEAFF.

The chain joins TRBV9 to TRBJ2-1; D ambiguous. Germline values: CDR1 SGDLS, CDR2 YYNGEE. Trimming took 3 bases from V and 13 from J, leaving 8 bases between them. There are 10 residues in the CDR3. Written as DNA, the CDR3 is TGTGCCAGCAGCGGGCCCTTCCAGTTCTTC. This encodes CASSGPFQFF.

The chain combines TRBV7-9 with TRBJ2-7; no clear D. Germline-derived CDR1 and CDR2 are SEHNR and FQNEAQ (reference sequence). This CDR3 contains 15 residues. Deletions cut 4 bases from V and 5 bases from J, with 18 bases between. The CDR3 loop is CASSSPRQRPNEQYF. CDR3 sequence (DNA): TGTGCCAGCAGCTCCCCGCGACAACGCCCCAACGAGCAGTACTTC.

This chain uses TRBV14 with TRBJ2-2, with 8 bases fitting TRBD1. The CDR3 extends over 16 amino acids. The V and J ends lost 0 bases and 4 bases, in that order; junction bases with no gene match: 4. CDR1 and CDR2 (germline): SGHDN, FVKESK. The CDR3 DNA is TGTGCCAGCAGCCAAGATCCCAGGGGGCGCACCGGGGAGCTGTTTTTT. Translating gives CASSQDPRGRTGELFF.

The V gene is TRBV23-1, the J gene TRBJ2-7, with D perhaps TRBD2 (6 bases). TRBV23-1 is designated an ORF whose function remains uncertain. Trimming left V 6 bases short and J 4 bases short, with 37 bases between. CDR3 length equals 21 residues. Here the CDR3 reads CASRMEGKHQYVGGDVYEQYF. The DNA for the CDR3 is TGCGCCAGCAGAATGGAGGGAAAACACCAATACGTCGGAGGCGATGTATACGAGCAGTACTTC.

The chain uses TRBV27 and TRBJ1-5, with D maybe TRBD1 (6 bases). The V and J ends lost 7 bases and 2 bases respectively, with 12 bases between them. This CDR3 comprises 14 residues. Per germline, CDR1 MNHEY and CDR2 SMNVEV (reference sequence). CDR3 sequence reads: CASTPRGGNQPQHF. The CDR3 nucleotides read TGTGCCAGCACCCCCAGGGGTGGCAATCAGCCCCAGCATTTT.

The CDR3 coding sequence is TGCGCCAGCAGACGGGACTCGGAAGAGCAGTACTTC. This codes for CASRRDSEEQYF. The chain has TRBV5-1 and TRBJ2-7; possibly TRBD2 for D (6 bases). Looked up from germline, CDR1 is SGHRS and CDR2 is YFSETQ. The CDR3 totals 12 residues. V was shortened by 5 bases and J by 7 bases, with 13 bases between the two germline ends.

CDR3 region: CASSQVLTDTQYF. The CDR3 DNA reads TGCGCCAGCAGCCAAGTACTTACAGATACGCAGTATTTT. V gene TRBV4-1 combines with J gene TRBJ2-3, with no clear D. The germline gives CDR1 MGHRA, CDR2 YSYEKL. V lost 1 base and J lost 3, with 5 bases in between. The CDR3 consists of 13 residues.

V usage is TRBV5-6 and J usage is TRBJ2-1; D unresolved. The CDR3 covers 12 residues. From germline, CDR1 is SGHDT and CDR2 YYEEEE. Trimming stripped 0 bases from V and 6 bases from J, with 4 bases between. CDR3 DNA sequence: TGTGCCAGCAGCTTGGGGAGCAATGAGCAGTTCTTC. Its protein is CASSLGSNEQFF.

CDR3 loop: CASSHRGGVTDEQYF. CDR3 nucleotides: TGTGCCAGCAGCCATCGCGGAGGAGTGACTGACGAGCAGTACTTC. The gene calls are TRBV28 and TRBJ2-7; D might be TRBD2 (5 bases). The CDR3 has 15 residues. Trimming removed 6 bases at V and 5 bases at J, with 20 bases between. The germline V gene encodes CDR1 MDHEN and CDR2 SYDVKM.

The gene calls are TRBV4-1 and TRBJ1-1, with D perhaps TRBD1 (5 bases). V was pared by 1 base and J by 5 bases, with 11 bases between. This CDR3 comprises 14 residues. The germline V gene encodes CDR1 MGHRA and CDR2 YSYEKL. For the CDR3, the DNA is TGCGCCAGCAGCCAAGCCCCCGGGGGTACTGAAGCTTTCTTT. It yields the protein CASSQAPGGTEAFF.